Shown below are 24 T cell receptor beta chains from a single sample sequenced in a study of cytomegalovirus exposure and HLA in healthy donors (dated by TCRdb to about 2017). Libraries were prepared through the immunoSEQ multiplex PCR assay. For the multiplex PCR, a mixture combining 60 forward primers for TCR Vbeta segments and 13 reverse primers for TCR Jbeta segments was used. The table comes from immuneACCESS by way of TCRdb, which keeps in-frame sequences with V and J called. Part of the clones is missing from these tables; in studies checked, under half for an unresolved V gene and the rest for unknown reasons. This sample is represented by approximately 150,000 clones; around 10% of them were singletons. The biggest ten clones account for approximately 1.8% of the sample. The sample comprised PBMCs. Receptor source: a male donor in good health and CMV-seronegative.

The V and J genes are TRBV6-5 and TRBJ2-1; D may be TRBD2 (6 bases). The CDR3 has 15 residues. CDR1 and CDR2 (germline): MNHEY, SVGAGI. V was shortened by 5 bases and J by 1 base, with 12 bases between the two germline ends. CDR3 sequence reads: CASSTTSGSYNEQFF. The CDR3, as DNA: TGTGCCAGCAGTACCACCAGCGGGTCCTACAATGAGCAGTTCTTC.

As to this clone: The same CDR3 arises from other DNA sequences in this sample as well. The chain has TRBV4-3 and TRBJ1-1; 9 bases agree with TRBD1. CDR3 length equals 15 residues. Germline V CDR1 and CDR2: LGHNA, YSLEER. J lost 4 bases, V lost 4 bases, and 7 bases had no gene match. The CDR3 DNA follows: TGCGCCAGCAGCCGGCCCGACAGGGGGGGCACTGAAGCTTTCTTT. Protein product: CASSRPDRGGTEAFF.

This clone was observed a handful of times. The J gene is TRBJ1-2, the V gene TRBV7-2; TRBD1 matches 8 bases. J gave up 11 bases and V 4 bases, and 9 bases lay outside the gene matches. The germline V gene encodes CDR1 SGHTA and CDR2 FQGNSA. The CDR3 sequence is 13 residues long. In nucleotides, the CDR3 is TGTGCCAGCAGCTCCCCGGGACAGGCGGTTTACACCTTC. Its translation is CASSSPGQAVYTF. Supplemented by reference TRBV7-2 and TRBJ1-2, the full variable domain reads GAGVSQSPSNKVTEKGKDVELRCDPISGHTALYWYRQSLGQGLEFLIYFQGNSAPDKSGLPSDRFSAERTGGSVSTLTIQRTQQEDSAVYLCASSSPGQAVYTFGSGTRLTVV.

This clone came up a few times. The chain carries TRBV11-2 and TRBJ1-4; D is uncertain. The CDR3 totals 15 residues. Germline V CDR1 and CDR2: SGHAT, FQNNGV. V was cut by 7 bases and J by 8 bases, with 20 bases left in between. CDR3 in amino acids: CASTRSRGLGEKLFF. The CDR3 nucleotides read TGTGCCAGCACCAGGAGTCGGGGTCTGGGAGAAAAACTGTTTTTT. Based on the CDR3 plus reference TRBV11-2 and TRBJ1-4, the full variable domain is EAGVAQSPRYKIIEKRQSVAFWCNPISGHATLYWYQQILGQGPKLLIQFQNNGVVDDSQLPKDRFSAERLKGVDSTLKIQPAKLEDSAVYLCASTRSRGLGEKLFFGSGTQLSVL.

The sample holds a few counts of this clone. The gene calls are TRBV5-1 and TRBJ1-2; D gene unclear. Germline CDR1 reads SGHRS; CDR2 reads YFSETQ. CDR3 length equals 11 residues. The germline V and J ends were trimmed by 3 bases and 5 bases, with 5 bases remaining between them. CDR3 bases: TGCGCCAGCAGCTCCGGGTATGGCTACACCTTC. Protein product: CASSSGYGYTF. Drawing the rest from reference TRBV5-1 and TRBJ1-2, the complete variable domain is KAGVTQTPRYLIKTRGQQVTLSCSPISGHRSVSWYQQTPGQGLQFLFEYFSETQRNKGNFPGRFSGRQFSNSRSEMNVSTLELGDSALYLCASSSGYGYTFGSGTRLTVV.

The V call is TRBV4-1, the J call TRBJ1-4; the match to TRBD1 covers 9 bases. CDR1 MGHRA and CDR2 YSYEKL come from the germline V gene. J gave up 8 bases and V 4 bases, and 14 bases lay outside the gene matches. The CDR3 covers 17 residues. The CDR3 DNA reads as TGCGCCAGCAGCCTTCGACAGGGGGGGTTGTACGTGGAAAAACTGTTTTTT. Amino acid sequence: CASSLRQGGLYVEKLFF.

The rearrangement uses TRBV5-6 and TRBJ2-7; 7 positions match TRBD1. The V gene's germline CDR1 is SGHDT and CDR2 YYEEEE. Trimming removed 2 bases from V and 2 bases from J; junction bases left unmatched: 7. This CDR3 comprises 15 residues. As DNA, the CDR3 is TGTGCCAGCAGCTTTCACCGGGACAGAACCTACGAGCAGTACTTC. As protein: CASSFHRDRTYEQYF.

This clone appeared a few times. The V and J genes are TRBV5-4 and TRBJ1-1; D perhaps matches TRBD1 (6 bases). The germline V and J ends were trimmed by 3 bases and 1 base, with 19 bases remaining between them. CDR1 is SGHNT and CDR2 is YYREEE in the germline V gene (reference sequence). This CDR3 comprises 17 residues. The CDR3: CASSWAGGLAPNTEAFF. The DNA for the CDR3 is TGTGCCAGCAGCTGGGCGGGGGGGCTCGCCCCGAACACTGAAGCTTTCTTT.

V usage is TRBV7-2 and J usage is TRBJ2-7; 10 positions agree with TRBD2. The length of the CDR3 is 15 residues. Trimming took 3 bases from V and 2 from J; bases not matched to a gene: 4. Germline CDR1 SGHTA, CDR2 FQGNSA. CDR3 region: CASSFSGGPTYEQYF. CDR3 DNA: TGTGCCAGCAGCTTTAGCGGGGGGCCGACCTACGAGCAGTACTTC.

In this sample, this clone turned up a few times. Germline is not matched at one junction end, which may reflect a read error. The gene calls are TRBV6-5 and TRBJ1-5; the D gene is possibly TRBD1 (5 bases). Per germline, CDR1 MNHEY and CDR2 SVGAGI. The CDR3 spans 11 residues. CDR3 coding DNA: TGTGCCAGCACCAAGGGGCTATTTTGGGATTTT. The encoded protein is CASTKGLFWDF.

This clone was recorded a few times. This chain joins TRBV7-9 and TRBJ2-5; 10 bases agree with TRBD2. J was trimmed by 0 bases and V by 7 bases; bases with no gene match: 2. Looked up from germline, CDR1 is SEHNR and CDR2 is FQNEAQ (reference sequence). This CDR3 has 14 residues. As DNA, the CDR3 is TGTGCCAGCACTACTAGCGGGAACCAAGAGACCCAGTACTTC. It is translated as CASTTSGNQETQYF.

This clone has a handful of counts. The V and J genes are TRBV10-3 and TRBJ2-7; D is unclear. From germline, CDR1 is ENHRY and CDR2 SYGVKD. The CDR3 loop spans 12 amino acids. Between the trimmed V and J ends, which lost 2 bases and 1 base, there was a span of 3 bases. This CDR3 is CAISEPSYEQYF. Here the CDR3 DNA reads TGTGCCATCAGTGAGCCATCCTACGAGCAGTACTTC.

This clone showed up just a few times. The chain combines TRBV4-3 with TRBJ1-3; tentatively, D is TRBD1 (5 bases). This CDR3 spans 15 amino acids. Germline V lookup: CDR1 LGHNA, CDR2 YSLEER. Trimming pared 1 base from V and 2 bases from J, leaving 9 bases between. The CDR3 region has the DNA TGCGCCAGCAGCCAAGGAGACAGTCCTGGAAACACCATATATTTT. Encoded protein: CASSQGDSPGNTIYF.

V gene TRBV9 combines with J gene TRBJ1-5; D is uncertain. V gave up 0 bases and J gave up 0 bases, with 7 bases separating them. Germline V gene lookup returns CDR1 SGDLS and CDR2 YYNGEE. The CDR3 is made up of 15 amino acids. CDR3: CASSVAGDSNQPQHF. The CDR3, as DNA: TGTGCCAGCAGCGTAGCCGGGGATAGCAATCAGCCCCAGCATTTT. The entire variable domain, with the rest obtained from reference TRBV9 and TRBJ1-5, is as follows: DSGVTQTPKHLITATGQRVTLRCSPRSGDLSVYWYQQSLDQGLQFLIQYYNGEERAKGNILERFSAQQFPDLHSELNLSSLELGDSALYFCASSVAGDSNQPQHFGDGTRLSIL.

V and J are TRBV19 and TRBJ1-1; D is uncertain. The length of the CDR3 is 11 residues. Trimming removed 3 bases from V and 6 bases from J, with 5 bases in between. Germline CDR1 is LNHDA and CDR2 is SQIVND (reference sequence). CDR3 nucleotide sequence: TGTGCCAGTAGTATGGCCGCTGAAGCTTTCTTT. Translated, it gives CASSMAAEAFF.

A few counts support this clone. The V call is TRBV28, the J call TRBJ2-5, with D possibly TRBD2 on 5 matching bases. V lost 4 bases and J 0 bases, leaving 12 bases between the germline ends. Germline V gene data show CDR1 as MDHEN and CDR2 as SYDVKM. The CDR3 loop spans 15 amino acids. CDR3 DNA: TGTGCCAGCAGTTCACCTCCTAGCAACCAAGAGACCCAGTACTTC. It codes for CASSSPPSNQETQYF.

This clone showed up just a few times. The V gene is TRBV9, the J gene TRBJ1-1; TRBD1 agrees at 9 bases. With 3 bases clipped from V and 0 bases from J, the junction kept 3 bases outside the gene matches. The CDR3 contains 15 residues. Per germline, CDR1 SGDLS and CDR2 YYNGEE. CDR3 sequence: CASSARTGVNTEAFF. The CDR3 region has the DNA TGTGCCAGCAGCGCCCGGACAGGGGTGAACACTGAAGCTTTCTTT.

The CDR3 sequence: CASSSGSMNTEAFF. CDR3 DNA: TGCGCCAGCAGCTCGGGATCCATGAACACTGAAGCTTTCTTT. The chain is built from TRBV5-1 and TRBJ1-1; D gene ambiguous. This CDR3 is built from 14 residues. Trimming cost V 3 bases and J 0 bases, with 9 bases left between them. CDR1 and CDR2 (germline): SGHRS, YFSETQ.

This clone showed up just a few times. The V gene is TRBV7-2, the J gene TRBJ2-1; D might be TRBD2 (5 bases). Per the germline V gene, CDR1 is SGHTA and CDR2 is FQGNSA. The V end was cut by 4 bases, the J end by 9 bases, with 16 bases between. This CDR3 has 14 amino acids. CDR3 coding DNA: TGTGCCAGCAGCTCGGACTGGGGATCCCTTGAGCAGTTCTTC. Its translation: CASSSDWGSLEQFF. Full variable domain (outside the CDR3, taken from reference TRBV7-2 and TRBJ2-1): GAGVSQSPSNKVTEKGKDVELRCDPISGHTALYWYRQSLGQGLEFLIYFQGNSAPDKSGLPSDRFSAERTGGSVSTLTIQRTQQEDSAVYLCASSSDWGSLEQFFGPGTRLTVL.

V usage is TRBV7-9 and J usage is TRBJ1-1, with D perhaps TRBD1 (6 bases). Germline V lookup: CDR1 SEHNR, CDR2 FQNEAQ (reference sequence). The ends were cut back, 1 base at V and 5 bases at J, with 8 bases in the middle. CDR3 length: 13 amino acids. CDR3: CASSLDRVTEAFF. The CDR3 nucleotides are TGTGCCAGCAGCTTAGACAGGGTAACTGAAGCTTTCTTT.

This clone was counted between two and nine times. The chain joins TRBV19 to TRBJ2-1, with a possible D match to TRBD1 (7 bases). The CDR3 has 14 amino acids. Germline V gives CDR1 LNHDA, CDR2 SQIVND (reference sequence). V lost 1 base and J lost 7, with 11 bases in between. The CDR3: CASSIGPGGNEQFF. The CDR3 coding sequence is TGTGCCAGTAGTATAGGCCCAGGGGGGAATGAGCAGTTCTTC.

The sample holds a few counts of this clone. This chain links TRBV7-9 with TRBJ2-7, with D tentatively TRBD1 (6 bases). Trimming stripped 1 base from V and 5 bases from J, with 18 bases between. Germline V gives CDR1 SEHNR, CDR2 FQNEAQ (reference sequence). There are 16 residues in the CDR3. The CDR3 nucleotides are TGTGCCAGCAGCTTAGTTTCGTTACAGGGCGGCCACGAGCAGTACTTC. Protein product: CASSLVSLQGGHEQYF.

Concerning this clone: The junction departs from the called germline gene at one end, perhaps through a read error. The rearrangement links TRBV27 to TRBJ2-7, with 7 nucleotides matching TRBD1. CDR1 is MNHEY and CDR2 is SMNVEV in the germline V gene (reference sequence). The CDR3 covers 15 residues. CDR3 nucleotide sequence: TGTGCCGGCAGCGCCCTGGACAGGACTTTATACGAGCAGTACTTC. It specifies CAGSALDRTLYEQYF.

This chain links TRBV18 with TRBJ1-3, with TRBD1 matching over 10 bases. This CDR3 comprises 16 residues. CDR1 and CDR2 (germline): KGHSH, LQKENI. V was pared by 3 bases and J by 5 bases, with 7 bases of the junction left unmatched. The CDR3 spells CASSPSTGGLRNTIYF. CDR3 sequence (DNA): TGTGCCAGCTCACCTTCGACAGGGGGCCTTAGAAACACCATATATTTT.